One sample yielded the 24 T cell receptor beta chains listed below, sequenced in a study of blood T cell repertoires in COVID-19. Data came from immunoSEQ multiplex PCR; TCRdb stores just in-frame clones and leaves some out. The data show about 200,000 clones, about nine tenths seen once. Material for sequencing was peripheral blood. The receptors shown here come from a man younger than 35 with active or convalescent COVID-19.

This rearrangement joins TRBV5-1 to TRBJ2-5; 7 bases are shared with TRBD2. Germline CDR1 SGHRS, CDR2 YFSETQ. The CDR3 loop spans 18 amino acids. V trimming: 4 bases; J trimming: 0 bases; junction bases outside the gene matches: 15. CDR3 region: CASSAPRMGGGNQETQYF. The DNA of the CDR3 is TGCGCCAGCAGCGCCCCTCGGATGGGCGGGGGAAACCAAGAGACCCAGTACTTC.

This CDR3 is CASSAQGKDEQYF. As DNA, the CDR3 is TGTGCCAGCAGTGCACAGGGGAAGGACGAGCAGTACTTC. The rearrangement joins TRBV25-1 to TRBJ2-7, with 7 bases fitting TRBD1. Germline values: CDR1 MGHDK, CDR2 SYGVNS. This CDR3 is 13 amino acids long. V lost 4 bases, J lost 5 bases, and 5 bases stayed unmatched.

The J gene is TRBJ1-5, the V gene TRBV5-5; no reliable D call. The V end lost 1 base, the J end lost 0 bases, and 8 bases lay between the germline ends. This CDR3 has 15 amino acids. Germline CDR1 is SGHKS and CDR2 is YYEKEE (reference sequence). The CDR3 sequence is CASSLSGSSNQPQHF. The CDR3 DNA is TGTGCCAGCAGCTTGAGCGGGTCTAGCAATCAGCCCCAGCATTTT.

This clone was picked up one time. This rearrangement joins TRBV5-4 to TRBJ2-2, with 12 bases fitting TRBD1. CDR1 and CDR2 from the germline V gene are SGHNT and YYREEE (reference sequence). The CDR3 is 18 residues long. The J segment lost 5 bases and the V segment lost 3 bases, leaving 11 bases of the junction unmatched. CDR3 DNA sequence: TGTGCCAGCAGCTCGGCCGGTTGGGACAGGGGGCGAACCGGGGAGCTGTTTTTT. Protein sequence: CASSSAGWDRGRTGELFF.

This chain joins TRBV27 and TRBJ1-1, with D possibly matching TRBD1 (6 bases). In germline, CDR1 is MNHEY, CDR2 SMNVEV (reference sequence). CDR3 length: 16 amino acids. V was clipped by 0 bases and J by 1 base, with 12 bases between them. The CDR3 is CASSLSRTEPNTEAFF. The CDR3 nucleotides read TGTGCCAGCAGTTTATCTCGGACAGAGCCGAACACTGAAGCTTTCTTT.

This clone was seen only once. The chain joins TRBV24-1 to TRBJ2-5, with D possibly matching TRBD1 (6 bases). The CDR3 covers 14 residues. The ends were cut back, 7 bases at V and 5 bases at J, with 16 bases in the middle. Germline loops: CDR1 KGHDR, CDR2 SFDVKD. The CDR3 DNA is TGTGCCACCAGCCAAGGACAGTCCTTGGAGACCCAGTACTTC. It codes for CATSQGQSLETQYF.

The chain joins TRBV6-6 to TRBJ1-5; D uncertain. There are 16 residues in the CDR3. The germline V and J ends were trimmed by 6 bases and 5 bases, with 20 bases remaining between them. CDR1 and CDR2 from the germline V gene are MNHNY and SVGAGI (reference sequence). DNA of the CDR3: TGTGCCAGCAGCCAAACAACTACGGAGCCGTATCAGCCCCAGCATTTT. Its translation: CASSQTTTEPYQPQHF.

The chain employs TRBV7-9 and TRBJ2-7; maybe TRBD2 (5 bases). V lost 5 bases to trimming and J lost 1 base, with 9 bases between them. This CDR3 has 13 amino acids. Germline values: CDR1 SEHNR, CDR2 FQNEAQ (reference sequence). The CDR3 loop is CASSRTGSYEQYF. CDR3 in DNA: TGTGCCAGCAGCCGGACTGGATCCTACGAGCAGTACTTC.

V is TRBV12-3 or TRBV12-4 and J is TRBJ2-7; TRBD1 matches at 7 bases. The length of the CDR3 is 13 residues. After removal of 4 bases from V and 3 bases from J, the junction contained 3 bases not matched to a gene. This CDR3 reads CASSYQGVYEQYF. The CDR3 DNA reads TGTGCCAGCAGTTACCAGGGGGTCTACGAGCAGTACTTC.

This rearrangement joins TRBV5-1 to TRBJ2-6; a weak D match, TRBD1 (6 bases). Germline CDR1 is SGHRS and CDR2 is YFSETQ. The CDR3 loop spans 17 amino acids. V lost 4 bases and J 0 bases, leaving 14 bases between the germline ends. The CDR3 coding sequence is TGCGCCAGCAGCGAGGGACATACGATCTCTGGGGCCAACGTCCTGACTTTC. Its protein is CASSEGHTISGANVLTF.

The chain combines TRBV6-2 or TRBV6-3 with TRBJ1-2; 7 positions agree with TRBD1. After removal of 4 bases from V and 4 bases from J, the junction contained 9 bases not matched to a gene. This CDR3 has 15 amino acids. Germline V CDR1 and CDR2: MNHEY, SVGEGT. CDR3 sequence reads: CASSSSRGHSYGYTF. CDR3 DNA: TGTGCCAGCAGTTCCAGTAGGGGGCACAGCTATGGCTACACCTTC.

This clone showed up just a few times. The rearrangement uses TRBV3-1 (or the pseudogene TRBV3-2) and TRBJ1-1; 7 nucleotides align to TRBD1. The CDR3 totals 18 residues. Germline V gives CDR1 LGHDT, CDR2 YNNKEL (reference sequence). V dropped 4 bases and J dropped 6; count of bases not matched to a gene: 20. CDR3 DNA sequence: TGTGCCAGCAGCCGCAAGATAAAGGGGGCGATAGTACTTTCTGAAGCTTTCTTT. Translated, it gives CASSRKIKGAIVLSEAFF.

CDR3 DNA: TGTGCCAGCAGTTACGGCGGGGGGGCGACAGATACGCAGTATTTT. This sequence encodes CASSYGGGATDTQYF. The genes are TRBV6-6 and TRBJ2-3, with 9 bases that match TRBD2. The germline V gene has CDR1 MNHNY and CDR2 SVGAGI (reference sequence). After removal of 2 bases from V and 3 bases from J, the junction contained 3 bases not matched to a gene. The CDR3 loop spans 15 amino acids.

The chain carries TRBV29-1 and TRBJ2-7, with 8 bases identical to TRBD1. The CDR3 contains 13 residues. With V trimmed by 7 bases and J by 0 bases, 5 bases remained unmatched. Germline V gene sequence: CDR1 SQVTM, CDR2 ANQGSEA. The CDR3 bases are TGCAGCGCCCGACAGGGGCCCTCCTACGAGCAGTACTTC. It yields the protein CSARQGPSYEQYF.

This clone appeared a single time. The rearrangement joins TRBV2 to TRBJ2-7, with 8 bases matching TRBD1. The germline gives CDR1 SNHLY, CDR2 FYNNEI. The length of the CDR3 is 18 residues. V was clipped by 6 bases and J by 7 bases; unmatched bases: 23. The CDR3 reads CASSNIGSGQGASGEQYF. CDR3 in DNA: TGTGCCAGCAGCAATATCGGCTCGGGGCAGGGGGCGTCAGGGGAGCAGTACTTC.

This clone was seen only once. The chain recombines TRBV29-1 with TRBJ2-6; the D gene is possibly TRBD1 (5 bases). The CDR3 spans 15 residues. The germline V gene has CDR1 SQVTM and CDR2 ANQGSEA. The ends were cut back, 4 bases at V and 0 bases at J, with 10 bases in the middle. The CDR3 nucleotides read TGCAGCGTTGCGGACATCCTCTCTGGGGCCAACGTCCTGACTTTC. Encoded protein: CSVADILSGANVLTF. Complete variable domain (other parts from reference TRBV29-1 and TRBJ2-6): SAVISQKPSRDICQRGTSLTIQCQVDSQVTMMFWYRQQPGQSLTLIATANQGSEATYESGFVIDKFPISRPNLTFSTLTVSNMSPEDSSIYLCSVADILSGANVLTFGAGSRLTVL.

The J gene is TRBJ2-7, the V gene TRBV19; 7 bases are a match to TRBD2. V shed 3 bases and J 6 bases; nucleotides not matched to a gene: 5. CDR1 is LNHDA and CDR2 is SQIVND in the germline V gene (reference sequence). The CDR3 has 13 amino acids. The CDR3 here is CASSIGGNLEQYF. The CDR3 nucleotides read TGTGCCAGTAGTATCGGGGGGAATCTCGAGCAGTACTTC.

This chain uses TRBV10-3 with TRBJ1-5, with TRBD1 matching over 7 bases. The junction had 4 bases not matched to a gene; V was cut back by 3 bases and J by 5 bases. Germline assignment: CDR1 ENHRY and CDR2 SYGVKD. This CDR3 has 14 residues. The chain's CDR3 is CAISDPGGHQPQHF. In nucleotides, the CDR3 is TGTGCCATCAGTGACCCAGGGGGTCATCAGCCCCAGCATTTT.

CDR3 sequence: CASSIGRVGSGNTIYF. As DNA, the CDR3 is TGTGCCAGTAGTATTGGCAGGGTAGGCTCTGGAAACACCATATATTTT. The V gene is TRBV19, the J gene TRBJ1-3; weak D call: TRBD1 (5 bases). Between the trimmed V and J ends, which lost 3 bases and 0 bases, there was a span of 12 bases. The CDR3 is 16 amino acids. Per the germline V gene, CDR1 is LNHDA and CDR2 is SQIVND (reference sequence).

The CDR3 region is CASSPADRDHEQFF. The CDR3 coding sequence is TGCGCCAGCAGCCCTGCCGACAGGGACCATGAGCAGTTCTTC. The chain joins TRBV4-1 to TRBJ2-1; TRBD1 matches at 7 bases. CDR1 and CDR2 (germline): MGHRA, YSYEKL. Unmatched junction bases numbered 8, after V lost 4 bases and J lost 8 bases. The CDR3 length is 14 residues.

This chain links TRBV29-1 with TRBJ1-1; no reliable D call. V was pared by 4 bases and J by 1 base, with 7 bases between. CDR3 length: 12 residues. CDR1 is SQVTM and CDR2 is ANQGSEA in the germline V gene. The chain's CDR3 is CSVATTNTEAFF. For the CDR3, the DNA is TGCAGCGTTGCGACTACGAACACTGAAGCTTTCTTT.

The chain combines TRBV25-1 with TRBJ1-1, with TRBD1 as a possible D gene (5 bases). Germline CDR1 and CDR2: MGHDK and SYGVNS. V was cut by 1 base and J by 3 bases, with 6 bases left in between. The CDR3 runs to 13 residues. CDR3 sequence (DNA): TGTGCCAGCAGTGAATGGGGGGACACTGAAGCTTTCTTT. Protein product: CASSEWGDTEAFF.

This clone was found once. The CDR3 nucleotides read TGTGCCAGCAGCTTAGTGGCAGGGACCGGGGAGCTGTTTTTT. This translates into CASSLVAGTGELFF. V gene TRBV7-9 combines with J gene TRBJ2-2; possible D gene TRBD1, 5 bases. The CDR3 is 14 residues long. Germline V CDR1 and CDR2: SEHNR, FQNEAQ (reference sequence). The ends were cut back, 1 base at V and 5 bases at J, with 8 bases in the middle.

The table lists this clone with a count of one. The chain uses TRBV5-1 and TRBJ2-5; TRBD2 aligns across 10 bases. Per germline, CDR1 SGHRS and CDR2 YFSETQ. Losses at the gene ends were 0 bases for V and 1 base for J; bases not matched to a gene: 0. There are 15 residues in the CDR3. In nucleotides, the CDR3 is TGCGCCAGCAGCTTGGCTAGCGGGAGCCAAGAGACCCAGTACTTC. Translated, it gives CASSLASGSQETQYF. Full variable domain (missing parts from reference TRBV5-1 and TRBJ2-5): KAGVTQTPRYLIKTRGQQVTLSCSPISGHRSVSWYQQTPGQGLQFLFEYFSETQRNKGNFPGRFSGRQFSNSRSEMNVSTLELGDSALYLCASSLASGSQETQYFGPGTRLLVL.